The T cell receptor (beta chain) described here comes from a study of T cells in Graves' hyperthyroidism and ophthalmopathy (dated by TCRdb to between 2019 and 2020). About the full investigation: To identify distinguishing TCR V-J signatures, a discovery cohort of around 100 patients was used, comprising 40 to 45 with Graves' ophthalmopathy and about 59 with stable Graves' hyperthyroidism. According to the paper, TCR Vbeta CDR3 sequencing was carried out on around 140 peripheral blood samples, which came from 40 to 45 ophthalmopathy, fewer than 80 hyperthyroidism and about 17 progressor patients. The study also compared thyroid tissue and blood T-cell repertoires from a handful of Graves' hyperthyroidism patients. Once sampling was done, hyperthyroidism patients were given methimazole at a starting dose of 30 mg daily, whereas ophthalmopathy patients were given high-dose intravenous methylprednisolone. An independent validation cohort of 18 to 20 hyperthyroidism patients and more than 15 patients who later progressed to ophthalmopathy tested prospective prediction of ophthalmopathy. The roughly 94 discovery patients were randomly divided into training and test sets at a 7:3 ratio.

The investigation overall reported the following: Most expanded thyroid clonotypes (frequency above 0.001) were also detected in blood, a finding suggesting that blood repertoires may reflect thyroid immune responses. Sample size was not statistically predetermined, and blinding of investigators to group allocation was not performed. In validation, progression to ophthalmopathy was predicted by the model with more than 65% sensitivity and 72% to 80% specificity, a median of roughly six months before onset. A 13 V-J signature model separated ophthalmopathy from stable hyperthyroidism, with 87.88% sensitivity and roughly 82% specificity in cross-validation and 80%/75% in testing.

The study excluded patients with uncontrolled infections, other autoimmune diseases, pregnancy or lactation. Clinical symptoms, serum thyroxine and TRAb, thyroid ultrasound, and orbital computed tomography formed the basis for the diagnoses. Trizol reagent was used to extract total RNA, and RNA quality was then checked on an Agilent 2100 Bioanalyzer. On this clonotype: The clone's antigen remains unknown. Base qualities are not provided; no much larger clone lies one nucleotide away.

Trimming costs V 4 bases and J 5 bases, and their ends lie 18 bases apart. Inclusive of the bounding cysteine and phenylalanine, the CDR3 is 15 residues long. Only CDR3 DNA remains: 45 bases, in frame from the first base. CDR1 and CDR2, looked up from the germline V gene, are SGHRS and YFSETQ. Amplification of TCR beta CDR3 regions was carried out from RNA transcripts. For the first round of RT-PCR on the TCR CDR3, the HTBI primer set was used together with the Qiagen OneStep RT-PCR kit. A second multiplex PCR round built the libraries, followed by size selection and purification. Libraries were sequenced paired-end with 100 bp reads on an Illumina HiSeq2000. As for how the authors treated the data: SOAPnuke was used to process the raw data, with reads discarded if the reads contained adapters or uncalled bases, had a mean Phred below 15, or lacked an exact constant-primer or identifier match. High-quality paired reads were merged with COPE v1.2.5, and unique nucleotide sequences were defined as clonotypes. MiTCR v1.1 was used to align the clonotypes against IMGT TRBV, TRBD and TRBJ reference segments. Only V-J combinations with frequency above 0.0001, covering 99.2% of repertoires, were analysed. A TCS score was defined as the ratio between F50 (clonal expansion) and ExV (chaos), using BLOSUM62-based TCRdist between CDR3 peptides within each V-J. Welch's t-statistics and random forest reduced approximately 520 V-J features to 13, which were used in a naive Bayes classifier (R e1071). The Morisita-Horn index was used to measure how similar the thyroid and blood repertoires were. TCRdb reworked the public reads: Q25 trimming with fastp, MiXCR clone assembly, productive beta chains retained. Duplicate CDR3 protein sequences are folded into a single record with the most common DNA and genes. For this entry, the V and J calls and clone size follow TCRdb and not the study's own pipeline. This sample is represented by about 660,000 distinct CDR3 sequences; approximately 42% of them were singletons. Clones ranked in the top ten supply about 7.2% of the sample.

The TCR was taken from an adult man with Graves' disease, either hyperthyroidism or ophthalmopathy (not recorded which). Sequencing was performed on peripheral blood or thyroid tissue (not recorded which). Recombination joined TRBV5-1 with TRBJ1-2; the D gene cannot be resolved reliably. Read as DNA, the sequence is TGCGCCAGCAGCGCTAATCTATTCGGGAATTATGGCTACACCTTC. This is translated as CASSANLFGNYGYTF.